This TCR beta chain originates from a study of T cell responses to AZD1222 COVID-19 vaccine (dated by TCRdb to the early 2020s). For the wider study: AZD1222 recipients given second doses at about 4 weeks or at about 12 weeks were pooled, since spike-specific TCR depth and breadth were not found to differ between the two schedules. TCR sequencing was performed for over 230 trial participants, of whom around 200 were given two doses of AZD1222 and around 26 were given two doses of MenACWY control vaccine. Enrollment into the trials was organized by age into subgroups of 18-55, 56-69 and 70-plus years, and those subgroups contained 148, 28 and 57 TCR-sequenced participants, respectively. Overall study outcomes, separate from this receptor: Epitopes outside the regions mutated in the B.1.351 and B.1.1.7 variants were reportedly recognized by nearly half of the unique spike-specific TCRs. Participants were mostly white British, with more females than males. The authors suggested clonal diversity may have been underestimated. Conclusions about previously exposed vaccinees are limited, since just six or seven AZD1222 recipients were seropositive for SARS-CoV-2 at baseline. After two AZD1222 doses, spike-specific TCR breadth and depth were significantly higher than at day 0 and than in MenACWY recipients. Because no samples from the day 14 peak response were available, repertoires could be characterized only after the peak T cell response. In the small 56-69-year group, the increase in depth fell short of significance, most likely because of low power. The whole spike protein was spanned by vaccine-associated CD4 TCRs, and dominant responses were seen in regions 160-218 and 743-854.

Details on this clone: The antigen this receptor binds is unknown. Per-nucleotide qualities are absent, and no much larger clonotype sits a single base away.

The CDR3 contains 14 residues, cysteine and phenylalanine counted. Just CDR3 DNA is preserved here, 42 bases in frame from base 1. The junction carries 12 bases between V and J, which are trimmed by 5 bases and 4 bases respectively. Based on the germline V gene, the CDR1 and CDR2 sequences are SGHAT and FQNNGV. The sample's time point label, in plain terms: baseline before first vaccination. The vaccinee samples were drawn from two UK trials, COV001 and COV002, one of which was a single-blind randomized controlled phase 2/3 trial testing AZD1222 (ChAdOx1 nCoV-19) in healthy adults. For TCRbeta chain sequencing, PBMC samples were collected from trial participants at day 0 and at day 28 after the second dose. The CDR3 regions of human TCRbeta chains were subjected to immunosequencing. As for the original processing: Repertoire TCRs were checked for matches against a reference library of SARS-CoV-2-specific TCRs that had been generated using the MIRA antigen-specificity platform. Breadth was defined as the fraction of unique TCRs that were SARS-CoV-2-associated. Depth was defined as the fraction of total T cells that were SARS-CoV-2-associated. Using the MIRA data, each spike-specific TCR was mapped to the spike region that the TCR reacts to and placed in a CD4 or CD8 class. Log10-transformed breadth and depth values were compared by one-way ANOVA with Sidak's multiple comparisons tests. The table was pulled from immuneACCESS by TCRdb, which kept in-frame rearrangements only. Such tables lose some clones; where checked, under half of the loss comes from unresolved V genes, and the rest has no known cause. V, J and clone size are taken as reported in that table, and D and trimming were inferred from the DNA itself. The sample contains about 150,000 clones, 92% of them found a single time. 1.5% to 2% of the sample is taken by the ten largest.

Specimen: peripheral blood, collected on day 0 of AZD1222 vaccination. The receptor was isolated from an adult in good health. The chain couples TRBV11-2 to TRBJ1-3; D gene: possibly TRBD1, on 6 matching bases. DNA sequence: TGTGCCAGCAGCCGAGGGGGGTCCGGAAACACCATATATTTT. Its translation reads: CASSRGGSGNTIYF.